Shown below are 21 T cell receptor beta chains from a single sample sequenced in a study of cytomegalovirus exposure and HLA in healthy donors. The PCR contained 60 Vbeta and 13 Jbeta primers. Data came from immunoSEQ multiplex PCR; TCRdb stores just in-frame clones and leaves some out. The sample records 130,000 or so clones, approximately 79% being singletons. Input material: PBMCs. All receptors derive from a man between 45 and 60 years old in good health and CMV-seropositive.

The chain employs TRBV4-2 and TRBJ1-5; 7 bases match TRBD1. The V and J ends lost 2 bases and 8 bases, in that order; junction bases with no gene match: 9. CDR1 and CDR2 (germline): LGHNA, YNFKEQ. This CDR3 comprises 15 residues. The CDR3 nucleotides read TGTGCCAGCAGCCAATCCGGACAGGTTGAAGAGCCCCAGCATTTT. It codes for CASSQSGQVEEPQHF.

This clone was recorded only once. This chain uses TRBV5-5 with TRBJ1-2; 8 nucleotides line up with TRBD1. V gave up 4 bases and J gave up 8 bases; unmatched junction bases: 10. This CDR3 has 14 residues. Germline V gene lookup returns CDR1 SGHKS and CDR2 YYEKEE (reference sequence). Written as DNA, the CDR3 is TGTGCCAGCAGCCCGGGACAGGCTCTGCGAGGCTACACCTTC. This translates into CASSPGQALRGYTF.

V usage is TRBV11-3 and J usage is TRBJ2-3; a possible D gene is TRBD2 (5 bases). Germline CDR1 is SGHNT and CDR2 is YENEEA. The germline V and J ends were trimmed by 2 bases and 0 bases, with 9 bases remaining between them. The CDR3 is 15 residues long. CDR3 in DNA: TGTGCCAGCAGCTTAAGAAGCGGAAGCACAGATACGCAGTATTTT. The encoded protein is CASSLRSGSTDTQYF.

V gene TRBV10-1 combines with J gene TRBJ2-2, with D unresolved. Trimming removed 0 bases at V and 6 bases at J, with 5 bases between. Germline lookup yields CDR1 WNHNN and CDR2 SYGVQD (reference sequence). The CDR3 length is 13 residues. CDR3 in amino acids: CASSESQAGELFF. The CDR3 nucleotides are TGCGCCAGCAGTGAGTCGCAGGCCGGGGAGCTGTTTTTT.

The chain combines TRBV7-8 with TRBJ1-4; 7 nucleotides match TRBD1. CDR1 SGHVS and CDR2 FQNEAQ come from the germline V gene. V lost 6 bases and J lost 4; bases outside the gene matches: 8. This CDR3 is 15 amino acids long. The CDR3 loop reads CASRAEAGGNEKLFF. In DNA form, the CDR3 reads TGTGCCAGCAGGGCGGAAGCAGGGGGTAATGAAAAACTGTTTTTT. The entire variable domain, with the rest obtained from reference TRBV7-8 and TRBJ1-4, is as follows: GAGVSQSPRYKVAKRGQDVALRCDPISGHVSLFWYQQALGQGPEFLTYFQNEAQLDKSGLPSDRFFAERPEGSVSTLKIQRTQQEDSAVYLCASRAEAGGNEKLFFGSGTQLSVL.

The table lists this clone with a few counts. The chain uses TRBV28 and TRBJ1-2; 12 nucleotides match TRBD1. The CDR3 length is 15 residues. Germline V CDR1 and CDR2: MDHEN, SYDVKM. The trim removed 10 bases at V and 4 bases at J, leaving 10 bases unmatched. The CDR3 DNA sequence: TGTGCCACCGGGACAGGGGGCGCGTCTATCTATGGCTACACCTTC. This translates into CATGTGGASIYGYTF.

The chain employs TRBV15 and TRBJ2-3, with 9 bases matching TRBD2. Germline V CDR1 and CDR2: LNHNV, YYDKDF (reference sequence). The ends lost 3 bases at V and 6 bases at J; junction bases unmatched: 19. This CDR3 contains 19 residues. CDR3 sequence reads: CATSSGPLVTSGARDTQYF. The DNA for the CDR3 is TGTGCCACCAGCAGTGGTCCCCTAGTGACTAGCGGCGCGAGGGATACGCAGTATTTT.

This clone has only one observation. The V gene is TRBV9, the J gene TRBJ1-4; D not certain. V lost 4 bases, J lost 6 bases, and 7 bases lay in between. The V gene's germline CDR1 is SGDLS and CDR2 YYNGEE. The CDR3 spans 12 residues. As DNA, the CDR3 is TGTGCCAGCAGCCCCGGGTATGAAAAACTGTTTTTT. Its translation: CASSPGYEKLFF.

The chain carries TRBV2 and TRBJ1-2; D unclear. CDR1 is SNHLY and CDR2 is FYNNEI in the germline V gene. The CDR3 spans 12 residues. Trimming took off 7 bases at V and 8 bases at J, with 14 bases between the two ends. The CDR3 region has the DNA TGTGCCAGCAATCAGGAGGCGCGGGGCTACACCTTC. It yields the protein CASNQEARGYTF.

The chain joins TRBV5-6 to TRBJ1-6; D ambiguous. CDR3 length: 15 residues. V gave up 0 bases and J gave up 9 bases, with 13 bases separating them. Germline V gene data show CDR1 as SGHDT and CDR2 as YYEEEE. The CDR3 spells CASSLEAEAISPLHF. In nucleotides, the CDR3 is TGTGCCAGCAGCTTGGAGGCCGAGGCGATTTCACCCCTCCACTTT.

The sample holds a few counts of this clone. The V call is TRBV4-3, the J call TRBJ2-5, with TRBD1 as a possible D gene (5 bases). Trimming took 1 base from V and 4 from J, leaving 16 bases between them. The CDR3 runs 16 residues. The V gene's germline CDR1 is LGHNA and CDR2 YSLEER. The CDR3 region has the DNA TGCGCCAGCAGCCAAGGGGGCCCAAAAAACCGAGAGACCCAGTACTTC. Translating it yields CASSQGGPKNRETQYF.

The J gene is TRBJ1-3, the V gene TRBV5-6; no firm D call. Trimming took 5 bases from V and 6 from J, leaving 12 bases between them. The CDR3 runs to 13 residues. Germline values: CDR1 SGHDT, CDR2 YYEEEE. This CDR3 reads CASSLSPTNTIYF. The DNA of the CDR3 is TGTGCCAGCAGTCTATCCCCTACAAACACCATATATTTT.

The J gene is TRBJ2-5, the V gene TRBV7-2; 10 bases fit TRBD2. The V gene's germline CDR1 is SGHTA and CDR2 FQGNSA. Germline trimming cut 5 bases from V and 5 bases from J; bases unmatched to any gene: 11. This CDR3 is 16 amino acids long. The CDR3, as DNA: TGTGCCAGCAGCCGTGTCGGGACTAGCGAGGGGGAGACCCAGTACTTC. This sequence encodes CASSRVGTSEGETQYF.

The V gene is TRBV28, the J gene TRBJ2-2, with 7 bases fitting TRBD2. Germline CDR1 and CDR2: MDHEN and SYDVKM. CDR3 size: 13 residues. The V segment lost 10 bases and the J segment 4 bases; nucleotides outside the gene matches: 6. CDR3 DNA sequence: TGTGCCACTTCGGGGGGATTCACCGGGGAGCTGTTTTTT. This gives the protein CATSGGFTGELFF. The entire variable domain, with the rest obtained from reference TRBV28 and TRBJ2-2, is as follows: DVKVTQSSRYLVKRTGEKVFLECVQDMDHENMFWYRQDPGLGLRLIYFSYDVKMKEKGDIPEGYSVSREKKERFSLILESASTNQTSMYLCATSGGFTGELFFGEGSRLTVL.

This chain uses TRBV27 with TRBJ1-5, with 11 positions matching TRBD1. Germline V gene sequence: CDR1 MNHEY, CDR2 SMNVEV (reference sequence). The CDR3 is made up of 19 amino acids. V lost 5 bases to trimming and J lost 2 bases; unmatched junction nucleotides: 14. This CDR3 is CASSPSPGQGVGGNQPQHF. CDR3 DNA: TGTGCCAGCAGTCCCTCTCCGGGACAGGGGGTCGGTGGCAATCAGCCCCAGCATTTT.

This clone was counted a few times. The rearrangement links TRBV6-1 to TRBJ1-5; D unclear. The germline gives CDR1 MNHNS, CDR2 SASEGT. Trimming shortened V by 3 bases and J by 3 bases, and 6 bases separated the two germline ends. The CDR3 runs 13 residues. For the CDR3, the DNA is TGTGCCAGCAGTGAGCAGGCCAATCAGCCCCAGCATTTT. This codes for CASSEQANQPQHF.

V gene TRBV29-1 combines with J gene TRBJ2-3; D gene ambiguous. The CDR3 length is 12 residues. Germline loops: CDR1 SQVTM, CDR2 ANQGSEA. With 2 bases removed from V and 2 bases from J, the gap between germline ends came to 5 bases. The CDR3 spells CSVELTTDTQYF. The CDR3 region has the DNA TGCAGCGTTGAACTAACCACAGATACGCAGTATTTT.

On this clone itself: The junction departs from germline at one end; a sequencing error may be responsible. The chain links TRBV7-9 to TRBJ1-2, with a tentative D call TRBD1 (5 bases). CDR3 size: 13 residues. Germline assignment: CDR1 SEHNR and CDR2 FQNEAQ (reference sequence). The CDR3 loop is CSSSLQTDYGYTF. CDR3 coding DNA: TGTTCCAGCAGCTTACAGACAGACTATGGCTACACCTTC.

The chain couples TRBV7-2 to TRBJ2-5, with TRBD2 as a possible D gene (5 bases). V lost 0 bases, J lost 10 bases, and 12 bases lay in between. The CDR3 extends over 13 amino acids. The V gene's germline CDR1 is SGHTA and CDR2 FQGNSA. CDR3 sequence: CASSLADGIDQYF. CDR3 nucleotide sequence: TGTGCCAGCAGCTTAGCGGACGGGATCGACCAGTACTTC. The full variable domain, completed using reference TRBV7-2 and TRBJ2-5, is GAGVSQSPSNKVTEKGKDVELRCDPISGHTALYWYRQSLGQGLEFLIYFQGNSAPDKSGLPSDRFSAERTGGSVSTLTIQRTQQEDSAVYLCASSLADGIDQYFGPGTRLLVL.

The chain uses TRBV6-5 and TRBJ1-5; D gene uncertain. The CDR3 contains 14 residues. Deletions cut 6 bases from V and 2 bases from J, with 11 bases between. Germline CDR1 MNHEY, CDR2 SVGAGI. In DNA form, the CDR3 reads TGTGCCAGCAGGGAGGGAGGACGCAATCAGCCCCAGCATTTT. Translating gives CASREGGRNQPQHF.

The chain employs TRBV20-1 and TRBJ1-1; D unresolved. The V gene lost 3 bases and the J gene lost 2 bases, with 4 bases spanning the gap. The CDR3 contains 11 residues. The V gene's germline CDR1 is DFQATT and CDR2 SNEGSKA (reference sequence). CDR3 sequence reads: CSARSNTEAFF. CDR3 coding DNA: TGCAGTGCTAGGAGTAACACTGAAGCTTTCTTT.